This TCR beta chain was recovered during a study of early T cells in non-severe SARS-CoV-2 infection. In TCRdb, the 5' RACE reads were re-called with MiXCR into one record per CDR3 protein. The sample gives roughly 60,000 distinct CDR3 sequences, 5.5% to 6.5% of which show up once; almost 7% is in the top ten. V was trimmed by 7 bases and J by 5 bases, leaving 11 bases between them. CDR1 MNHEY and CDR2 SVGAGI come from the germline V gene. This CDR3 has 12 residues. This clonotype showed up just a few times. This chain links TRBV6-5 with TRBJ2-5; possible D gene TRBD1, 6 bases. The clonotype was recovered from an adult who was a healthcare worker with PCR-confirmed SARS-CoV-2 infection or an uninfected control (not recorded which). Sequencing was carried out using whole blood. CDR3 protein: CASMGAGETQYF. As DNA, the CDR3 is TGTGCCAGCATGGGGGCAGGTGAGACCCAGTACTTC.